The 2 T cell receptor beta chains given below trace back to one sample, sequenced in a study of blood T cell repertoires in COVID-19. The repertoire was sequenced with immunoSEQ multiplex PCR; TCRdb's copy has only in-frame clones and lacks some. This sample carries 350,000 to 550,000 clones, about 85% of them seen once, and the ten largest clones take just under 2%. Material: PBMCs or T cells enriched from blood (not recorded which). All receptors come from a woman aged 18-29 years with acute COVID-19.

The chain employs TRBV6-6 and TRBJ2-7; 11 nucleotides line up with TRBD2. The CDR3 sequence is 16 residues long. The trim removed 4 bases at V and 3 bases at J, leaving 8 bases unmatched. Germline V gene lookup returns CDR1 MNHNY and CDR2 SVGAGI (reference sequence). The CDR3 coding sequence is TGTGCCAGCAGTTTAGGACTAGCGGGTGAGAACTACGAGCAGTACTTC. Protein: CASSLGLAGENYEQYF.

The genes are TRBV10-3 and TRBJ2-2; TRBD1 matches 7 bases. Trimming at V came to 9 bases and at J to 4 bases, leaving 8 bases not matched to a gene. The germline CDR1 and CDR2 sequences are ENHRY and SYGVKD. The CDR3 has 14 residues. The CDR3 here is CAITGEVATGELFF. CDR3 in DNA: TGTGCCATTACAGGGGAAGTTGCCACCGGGGAGCTGTTTTTT.